What follows is one T cell receptor beta chain and its context. CDR3 size: 17 residues. Per germline, CDR1 SGHVS and CDR2 FNYEAQ. J gave up 6 bases and V 5 bases, and 14 bases lay outside the gene matches. Produced via immunoSEQ multiplex PCR; TCRdb's table is partial and in-frame only. The profile shows tens of thousands of clones, around 95% of them singletons. This specimen comes from a study of control samples from healthy donors and cancer patients. The sample consisted of blood. This chain links TRBV7-6 with TRBJ2-2; 8 bases line up with TRBD2. This clonotype was obtained from a man aged 30-40 years in good health. CDR3 amino acids: CASSPQIPLAGSGELFF. In DNA, the CDR3 is TGTGCCAGCAGCCCCCAGATACCCCTAGCGGGTTCCGGGGAGCTGTTTTTT.